Below, 28 T cell receptor beta chains from the same sample are listed, as sequenced in a study of cytomegalovirus exposure and HLA in healthy donors. The PCR employed 60 Vbeta primers together with 13 Jbeta primers. Clones were sequenced by immunoSEQ multiplex PCR, and TCRdb holds only the in-frame ones, with some missing. The sample gives roughly 120,000 clones, 79% of which show up once; over 3.5% is in the top ten. Sequenced: PBMCs. Receptors originate from a man aged 25 to 45 in good health and CMV-seropositive.

This clone was seen only a few times. The chain combines TRBV5-1 with TRBJ1-6; D is ambiguous. Per germline, CDR1 SGHRS and CDR2 YFSETQ. Trimming stripped 0 bases from V and 0 bases from J, with 7 bases between. This CDR3 is 16 amino acids long. DNA for the CDR3: TGCGCCAGCAGCTTGGATACGAGCTCCTATAATTCACCCCTCCACTTT. Protein sequence: CASSLDTSSYNSPLHF.

The chain combines TRBV5-1 with TRBJ2-7; TRBD2 matches at 7 bases. With 5 bases clipped from V and 2 bases from J, the junction kept 13 bases outside the gene matches. CDR3 size: 16 residues. Germline CDR1 and CDR2: SGHRS and YFSETQ. CDR3 in DNA: TGCGCCAGCAGGGTTAATTTGGCGGGAGAGGCCTACGAGCAGTACTTC. It yields the protein CASRVNLAGEAYEQYF.

This clone was seen more than once but under ten times. The V and J genes are TRBV4-1 and TRBJ2-3, with TRBD2 matching 8 bases. The CDR3 spans 16 residues. Germline V gene sequence: CDR1 MGHRA, CDR2 YSYEKL. V gave up 0 bases and J gave up 6 bases; unmatched junction bases: 8. CDR3 bases: TGCGCCAGCAGCCAAGACAACGCGGGGGGATCGGATACGCAGTATTTT. Its translation: CASSQDNAGGSDTQYF.

This clone was observed a handful of times. The chain combines TRBV4-3 with TRBJ2-3; TRBD1 might be the D (6 bases). The length of the CDR3 is 13 residues. V lost 4 bases and J 6 bases, leaving 11 bases between the germline ends. Germline V gene data show CDR1 as LGHNA and CDR2 as YSLEER. The CDR3 DNA reads as TGCGCCAGCAGCCGGGGGACAAGGGATACGCAGTATTTT. Protein product: CASSRGTRDTQYF.

At least ten counts were recorded for this clone. CDR3 residues: CASSSGNTGELFF. The CDR3 nucleotides are TGTGCCAGCAGTAGCGGGAACACCGGGGAGCTGTTTTTT. The chain uses TRBV6-4 and TRBJ2-2; a weak D match, TRBD2 (5 bases). The CDR3 runs to 13 residues. With 5 bases removed from V and 1 base from J, the gap between germline ends came to 5 bases. From germline, CDR1 is MRHNA and CDR2 SNTAGT.

The chain employs TRBV9 and TRBJ1-1; TRBD1 aligns across 8 bases. This CDR3 contains 14 residues. The germline V gene encodes CDR1 SGDLS and CDR2 YYNGEE. V lost 3 bases to trimming and J lost 5 bases; unmatched junction nucleotides: 6. The chain's CDR3 is CASSAGQGETEAFF. CDR3 in DNA: TGTGCCAGCAGCGCAGGACAGGGCGAAACTGAAGCTTTCTTT.

The chain couples TRBV5-1 to TRBJ1-1, with TRBD1 identical over 7 bases. From germline, CDR1 is SGHRS and CDR2 YFSETQ. V was clipped by 4 bases and J by 1 base; unmatched bases: 4. The CDR3 is 14 residues long. The CDR3 sequence: CASSNWDRNTEAFF. The CDR3, as DNA: TGCGCCAGCAGCAACTGGGACAGGAACACTGAAGCTTTCTTT. Combining the CDR3 with reference TRBV5-1 and TRBJ1-1 gives the whole variable domain KAGVTQTPRYLIKTRGQQVTLSCSPISGHRSVSWYQQTPGQGLQFLFEYFSETQRNKGNFPGRFSGRQFSNSRSEMNVSTLELGDSALYLCASSNWDRNTEAFFGQGTRLTVV.

This clone was picked up a small number of times. The V and J genes are TRBV6-6 and TRBJ1-5, with 7 bases lining up with TRBD1. From germline, CDR1 is MNHNY and CDR2 SVGAGI (reference sequence). There are 15 residues in the CDR3. J was trimmed by 2 bases and V by 4 bases; bases with no gene match: 5. The CDR3 here is CASSSTGVGNQPQHF. For the CDR3, the DNA is TGTGCCAGCAGTTCCACAGGGGTGGGCAATCAGCCCCAGCATTTT.

Here the CDR3 reads CASSPAESRGTEAFF. The CDR3 DNA reads as TGCGCCAGCAGCCCAGCGGAAAGCCGGGGCACTGAAGCTTTCTTT. The V call is TRBV4-1, the J call TRBJ1-1, with unresolved D. Looked up from germline, CDR1 is MGHRA and CDR2 is YSYEKL. Trimming left V 4 bases short and J 4 bases short, with 16 bases between. This CDR3 has 15 residues.

This sequence joins TRBV7-3 and TRBJ1-1; TRBD1 matches 7 bases. After removal of 1 base from V and 4 bases from J, the junction contained 0 bases not matched to a gene. The germline V gene encodes CDR1 SGHTA and CDR2 FQGTGA. CDR3 length: 13 residues. This CDR3 reads CASSLNRGTEAFF. The CDR3 bases are TGTGCCAGCAGCTTAAACAGGGGCACTGAAGCTTTCTTT.

The J gene is TRBJ2-3, the V gene TRBV4-3; 7 nucleotides line up with TRBD1. The germline V gene encodes CDR1 LGHNA and CDR2 YSLEER. CDR3 length: 17 residues. Trimming removed 1 base from V and 1 base from J; junction bases left unmatched: 8. The CDR3 protein is CASSQAPAQGGTDTQYF. CDR3 nucleotide sequence: TGCGCCAGCAGCCAAGCCCCGGCCCAGGGGGGCACAGATACGCAGTATTTT.

This clone was observed once. The chain combines TRBV9 with TRBJ2-7; TRBD2 might be the D (5 bases). V shed 2 bases and J shed 3 bases, with 18 bases lying between them. This CDR3 is 16 amino acids long. CDR1 is SGDLS, CDR2 YYNGEE, per germline. The CDR3: CASSVNRWEPSYEQYF. In DNA, the CDR3 is TGTGCCAGCAGCGTCAATCGGTGGGAGCCGAGCTACGAGCAGTACTTC.

This clone came up once. CDR3 sequence: CSVVRGANEQYF. The CDR3 DNA reads TGCAGCGTTGTGCGGGGGGCGAACGAGCAGTACTTC. V and J are TRBV29-1 and TRBJ2-7; 8 positions match TRBD2. The junction had 4 bases not matched to a gene; V was cut back by 4 bases and J by 5 bases. The CDR3 totals 12 residues. Germline V gene lookup returns CDR1 SQVTM and CDR2 ANQGSEA.

The chain recombines TRBV19 with TRBJ2-4, with D maybe TRBD2 (5 bases). CDR1 and CDR2 (germline): LNHDA, SQIVND (reference sequence). The CDR3 loop spans 14 amino acids. Trimming removed 3 bases at V and 5 bases at J, with 11 bases between. CDR3 in amino acids: CASSIHGGQNIQYF. The CDR3 coding sequence is TGTGCCAGTAGTATTCATGGAGGCCAAAACATTCAGTACTTC.

The J gene is TRBJ2-7, the V gene TRBV7-8; 10 bases are a match to TRBD1. The CDR3 sequence is 14 residues long. V lost 3 bases to trimming and J lost 3 bases; unmatched junction nucleotides: 2. Germline V gives CDR1 SGHVS, CDR2 FQNEAQ. The CDR3 DNA sequence: TGTGCCAGCAGCTTGACAGGGGGCGTCTACGAGCAGTACTTC. Translated: CASSLTGGVYEQYF.

The chain combines TRBV19 with TRBJ1-1; no definite D call. The CDR3 length is 13 residues. Germline V CDR1 and CDR2: LNHDA, SQIVND (reference sequence). Trimming removed 5 bases at V and 8 bases at J, with 15 bases between. The CDR3 nucleotides are TGTGCCAGTAGTTCCGGCGGCGTTAGGGAAGCTTTCTTT. It codes for CASSSGGVREAFF.

The table lists this clone with a few counts. The chain carries TRBV7-8 and TRBJ2-7, with D perhaps TRBD1 (6 bases). Trimming took off 1 base at V and 5 bases at J, with 18 bases between the two ends. Germline CDR1 and CDR2: SGHVS and FQNEAQ. The CDR3 has 16 amino acids. In DNA, the CDR3 is TGTGCCAGCAGCTTAGGTAGGGGGAAACCGTCCCACGAGCAGTACTTC. This sequence encodes CASSLGRGKPSHEQYF.

V usage is TRBV9 and J usage is TRBJ1-2; possible D gene TRBD1, 6 bases. CDR1 is SGDLS and CDR2 is YYNGEE in the germline V gene. This CDR3 is built from 14 residues. Trimming cost V 0 bases and J 5 bases, with 11 bases left between them. CDR3 protein: CASSVDTGRYGYTF. Written as DNA, the CDR3 is TGTGCCAGCAGCGTAGACACAGGGAGATATGGCTACACCTTC.

The chain links TRBV4-1 to TRBJ2-7; TRBD1 is a possible D gene (6 bases). This CDR3 is 15 amino acids long. The germline gives CDR1 MGHRA, CDR2 YSYEKL. Trimming shortened V by 0 bases and J by 3 bases, and 12 bases separated the two germline ends. CDR3 nucleotides: TGCGCCAGCAGCCAAGAAGCACAGGGAATCTACGAGCAGTACTTC. This encodes CASSQEAQGIYEQYF.

This chain links TRBV6-1 with TRBJ2-1, with D perhaps matching TRBD2 (6 bases). The germline V gene encodes CDR1 MNHNS and CDR2 SASEGT. V gave up 7 bases and J gave up 8 bases, with 21 bases separating them. The CDR3 runs 15 residues. The CDR3 nucleotides are TGTGCCAGCACCATGCTGGGTGGAGGGTACGATGAGCAGTTCTTC. Its translation: CASTMLGGGYDEQFF.

The chain links TRBV19 to TRBJ1-2; D is possibly TRBD1 (5 bases). CDR1 is LNHDA, CDR2 SQIVND, per germline (reference sequence). The CDR3 has 14 amino acids. Trimming stripped 1 base from V and 2 bases from J, with 8 bases between. This CDR3 is CASSIVAGNYGYTF. For the CDR3, the DNA is TGTGCCAGTAGTATAGTTGCAGGGAACTATGGCTACACCTTC.

The V gene is TRBV13, the J gene TRBJ2-2, with TRBD2 matching over 10 bases. Germline loops: CDR1 PRHDT, CDR2 FYEKMQ (reference sequence). The junction had 7 bases not matched to a gene; V was cut back by 4 bases and J by 5 bases. The CDR3 sequence is 16 residues long. The CDR3 spells CASSYLAGEVTGELFF. The CDR3 DNA is TGTGCCAGCAGCTACCTAGCGGGAGAAGTTACCGGGGAGCTGTTTTTT.

This clone came up once. The genes are TRBV5-1 and TRBJ2-2, with 7 nucleotides matching TRBD2. The germline V gene has CDR1 SGHRS and CDR2 YFSETQ. The junction had 2 bases not matched to a gene; V was cut back by 1 base and J by 5 bases. CDR3 size: 14 residues. CDR3 region: CASSLWEGTGELFF. The CDR3 DNA sequence: TGCGCCAGCAGCTTGTGGGAGGGGACCGGGGAGCTGTTTTTT.

The V gene is TRBV9, the J gene TRBJ2-7; perhaps TRBD2 as D (6 bases). The V gene's germline CDR1 is SGDLS and CDR2 YYNGEE. V lost 3 bases and J 2 bases, leaving 12 bases between the germline ends. The CDR3 is 14 amino acids. The CDR3 loop reads CASSAPGRPYEQYF. Written as DNA, the CDR3 is TGTGCCAGCAGCGCCCCCGGGAGACCCTACGAGCAGTACTTC.

This chain links TRBV11-1 with TRBJ2-3; weak D call: TRBD1 (6 bases). V was shortened by 8 bases and J by 2 bases, with 17 bases between the two germline ends. Germline V CDR1 and CDR2: SGHAT, FQDESV (reference sequence). This CDR3 has 15 amino acids. DNA for the CDR3: TGTGCCAGCGCTCACCAGAGGGGGAACACAGATACGCAGTATTTT. Its protein product is CASAHQRGNTDTQYF.

This clone was seen once. The chain uses TRBV5-4 and TRBJ2-5, with D possibly being TRBD2 (5 bases). CDR1 is SGHNT and CDR2 is YYREEE in the germline V gene (reference sequence). V lost 3 bases and J 3 bases, leaving 12 bases between the germline ends. This CDR3 is 14 amino acids long. CDR3 protein: CASSWRRIKETQYF. CDR3 sequence (DNA): TGTGCCAGCAGCTGGAGGCGGATTAAAGAGACCCAGTACTTC.

The chain recombines TRBV9 with TRBJ2-2; 10 nucleotides align to TRBD2. V lost 1 base and J lost 0; bases outside the gene matches: 3. The CDR3 runs 17 residues. The germline gives CDR1 SGDLS, CDR2 YYNGEE. The CDR3 loop is CASSVTGLAANTGELFF. CDR3 DNA sequence: TGTGCCAGCAGCGTAACCGGACTAGCGGCGAACACCGGGGAGCTGTTTTTT.

As to this clone: At one end the junction does not follow the germline gene, possibly because of a read error. The chain uses TRBV27 and TRBJ2-7; D not certain. Germline V gives CDR1 MNHEY, CDR2 SMNVEV (reference sequence). The CDR3 has 14 residues. CDR3 amino acids: CASSLSRVSYEQYF. The DNA for the CDR3 is TGTGCCAGCAGTCTATCCCGTGTGTCCTACGAGCAGTACTTC.